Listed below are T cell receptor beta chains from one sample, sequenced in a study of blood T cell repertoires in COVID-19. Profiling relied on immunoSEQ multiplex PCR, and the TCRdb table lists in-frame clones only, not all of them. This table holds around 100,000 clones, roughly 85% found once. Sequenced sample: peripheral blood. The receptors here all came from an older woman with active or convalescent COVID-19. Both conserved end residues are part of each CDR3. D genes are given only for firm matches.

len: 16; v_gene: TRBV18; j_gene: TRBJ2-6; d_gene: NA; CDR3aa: CASSPQGTPGANVLTF; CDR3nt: TGTGCCAGCTCACCCCAAGGGACTCCTGGGGCCAACGTCCTGACTTTC
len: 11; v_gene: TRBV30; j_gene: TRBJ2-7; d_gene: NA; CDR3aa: CARGDSYEQYF; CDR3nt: TGTGCAAGAGGTGATTCCTACGAGCAGTACTTC
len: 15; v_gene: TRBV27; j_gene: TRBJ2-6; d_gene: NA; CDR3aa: CASSGGLSGANVLTF; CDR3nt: TGTGCCAGCAGTGGGGGACTCTCTGGGGCCAACGTCCTGACTTTC
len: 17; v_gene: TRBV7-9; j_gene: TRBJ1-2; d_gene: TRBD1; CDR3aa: CASSLHARDRAAYGYTF; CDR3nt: TGTGCCAGCAGCTTACATGCCCGGGACAGGGCGGCCTATGGCTACACCTTC
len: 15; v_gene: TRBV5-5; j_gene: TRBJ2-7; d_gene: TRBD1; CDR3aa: CASSLARQGTYEQYF; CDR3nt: TGTGCCAGCAGCTTGGCCCGACAGGGGACCTACGAGCAGTACTTC
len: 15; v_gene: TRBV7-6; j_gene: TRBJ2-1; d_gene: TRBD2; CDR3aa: CASSLSISGSNEQFF; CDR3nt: TGTGCCAGCAGCTTAAGTATAAGCGGGAGCAATGAGCAGTTCTTC
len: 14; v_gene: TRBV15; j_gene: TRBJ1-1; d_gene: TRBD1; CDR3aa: CATSRDRGHTEAFF; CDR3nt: TGTGCCACCAGCCGAGACAGGGGACACACTGAAGCTTTCTTT
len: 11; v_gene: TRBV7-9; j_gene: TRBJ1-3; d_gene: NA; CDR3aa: CASSLRNTIYF; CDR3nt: TGTGCCAGCAGCTTGCGGAACACCATATATTTT
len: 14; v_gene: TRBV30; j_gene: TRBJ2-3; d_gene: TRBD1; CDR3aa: CAWSGDRGTDTQYF; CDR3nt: TGTGCCTGGAGCGGGGACAGGGGCACAGATACGCAGTATTTT
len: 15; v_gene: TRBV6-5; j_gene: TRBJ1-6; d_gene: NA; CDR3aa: CASSYSLQGWPPLHF; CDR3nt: TGTGCCAGCAGTTACAGCCTTCAGGGGTGGCCACCCCTCCACTTT
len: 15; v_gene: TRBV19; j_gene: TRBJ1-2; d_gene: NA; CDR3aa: CASSILIGGAYGYTF; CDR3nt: TGTGCCAGTAGTATACTTATAGGGGGAGCCTATGGCTACACCTTC
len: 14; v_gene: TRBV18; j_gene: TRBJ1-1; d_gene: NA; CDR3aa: CASSPPGSDTEAFF; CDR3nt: TGTGCCAGCTCACCACCCGGGAGTGACACTGAAGCTTTCTTT
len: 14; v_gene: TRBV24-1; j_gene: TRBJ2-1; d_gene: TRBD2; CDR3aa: CATSDRLAGVEQFF; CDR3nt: TGTGCCACCAGTGACAGACTAGCGGGAGTTGAGCAGTTCTTC
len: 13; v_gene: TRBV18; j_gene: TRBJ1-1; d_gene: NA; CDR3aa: CASSSAVNTEAFF; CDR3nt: TGTGCCAGCTCATCCGCGGTGAACACTGAAGCTTTCTTT